A single T cell receptor beta chain is shown here with its context. Its antigen is not yet known. No qualities accompany the bases; no much larger clone lies one base away. CD8 naive samples were obtained by positive selection for CCR7 among CD45RO-negative cells, yielding a CD45RA+CCR7+ population from which TemRA cells were excluded. The donors were healthy, HIV-negative adults with no recently reported acute infections or vaccinations. Only Caucasian adults living in Nashville, Tennessee, USA were represented among the donors. After blood collection by leukapheresis, PBMCs were isolated using Ficoll-Histopaque density gradient centrifugation and then cryopreserved in the vapor phase of liquid nitrogen. Analytical flow cytometry was used to check the purity and quantity of each magnetically sorted T cell population. Each sorted fraction had its genomic DNA isolated and then quantified by UV absorbance on a Nanodrop 2000c.

The source of the sample is a study of shared clonotypes between healthy human individuals (dated by TCRdb to about 2020). At the level of the whole study: Three men and a couple of women, aged 18 to 49 years, made up the cohort. Between about 0.8 and 8.9 billion PBMCs per donor were obtained by leukapheresis. To increase sequencing depth and limit assay-specific biases, TCR repertoire library preparation and sequencing were carried out by different laboratories using diverse techniques. Per donor, three plates each were used for CD4 naive and CD4 memory, two for CD8 naive, and one for CD8 memory. The study deeply sequenced blood TCR repertoires of several healthy adults to estimate repertoire size and the extent of clonotype sharing between individuals. Study-level results and caveats: The genetic and exposure-history diversity represented was limited by the small number of donors. Only blood was sampled, and tissue TCR repertoires likely differ from those in blood. When a handful of donors were compared, the shared fraction of clonotypes was 5% to 6.5% for naive CD4, around 3.6% for naive CD8, about 2.4% for memory CD4, and 0.4% for memory CD8. Incomplete sequencing was indicated by rarefaction of sorted-subset datasets, despite the large sequencing depth. Pairwise subsampling indicated that sequencing depth was expected to affect the degree of clonotype sharing among donors. Compared with non-shared clonotypes, the clonotypes found in all four sorted-subset donors had higher generation probabilities. Estimated clonotype richness was generally larger for naive than for memory subsets.

Using the deep immunoSEQ assay, TCR CDR3 regions were amplified from genomic DNA by multiplex PCR. Genomic DNA extracted from each cell subset was distributed evenly over all wells of several immunoSEQ 96-well plates, and each plate served as one replicate. For sorted subsets, each replicate PCR was loaded with about 0.2 ug genomic DNA, equivalent to about 33,000 T cell genomes. The purified libraries were quantified using a Qubit 3.0 fluorometer, sized with a Bioanalyzer 2100, and then quantified again using the KAPA Library Quantification kit. Every immunoSEQ 96-well plate was sequenced on a dedicated single-read 150-cycle Illumina NextSeq 550 flow cell. In the original analysis: The immunoSEQ output contained only junctional sequences without quality scores, so filtering could not match that applied to full-length reads. Sequences were annotated with PyIR, a Python wrapper for IgBLAST v1.9, and V/J genes and CDR3 were assigned using IMGT germline references. Reads were removed for weak V/J assignments (E-value above 1e-6), missing CDR3, stop codons, out-of-frame junctions, or ambiguous translated residues. V3J clonotypes were defined as sequences sharing the same inferred V gene, J gene, and CDR3 amino acid sequence. The percentage overlap between two repertoires was calculated by dividing the number of shared unique clonotypes by the size of the smaller repertoire. Richness of each repertoire was evaluated using RTK rarefaction, the Chao1 estimator, and Recon v2.1 estimates of unobserved clonotypes. Generation probabilities for all TCRbeta clonotypes obtained by the gDNA method from a few donors were computed using OLGA. The table comes from immuneACCESS by way of TCRdb, which keeps in-frame sequences with V and J called. Part of the clones is missing from these tables; in studies checked, under half for an unresolved V gene and the rest for unknown reasons. V and J calls plus clone size are reproduced from that table; the DNA served to infer D and trimming. Present in this sample are more than 2 million clones, about 94% of which were seen just once. Together, the top ten hold 1% to 1.3% of the sample.

The germline V gene sets CDR1 to SNHLY and CDR2 to FYNNEI. V is cut by 4 bases and J by 0 bases, and the space between the germline ends is 13 bases. The CDR3 spans 17 residues, from the cysteine through the phenylalanine. Only CDR3 DNA remains: 51 bases, in frame from the first base. The sequence links TRBV2 to TRBJ1-6; no D gene is confidently identified. The TCR originated in a man younger than 30 in good health. Sequenced: naive CD8+ T cells sorted from blood. In the paper's terms, the cell subset or site label means: CD45RA+CCR7+. The nucleotide sequence is TGTGCCAGCAGTGTTTCGGCATCAAGCTCCTATAATTCACCCCTCCACTTT. It is translated as CASSVSASSSYNSPLHF.